This T cell receptor (beta chain) was captured by sequencing in a study of a mutant IDH1 vaccine in newly diagnosed glioma. Whole-study context: All eight of the vaccinations patients received fell in weeks 1, 3, 5, 7, 11, 15, 19 and 23.

Time point reported: week 11, during vaccination. Mutant IDH1 20-mer peptide, at 300 ug, made up each vaccine dose, with topical imiquimod. The CDR3 runs to 12 residues. Germline V CDR1 and CDR2: SEHNR, FQNEAQ (reference sequence). V dropped 4 bases and J dropped 2 bases, with 5 bases sitting between them. Sequencing was performed with immunoSEQ multiplex PCR; in TCRdb, only in-frame clones are kept and a portion is missing. The data show about 130,000 clones, about 80% seen once. Note on this clone: What it binds is unknown.

Here the sequenced sample was PBMCs, taken from a glioma patient whose treatment included an IDH1 peptide vaccine. This receptor was taken from a man aged 35 to 55 with glioma. The genes are TRBV7-9 and TRBJ1-2; D uncertain. The CDR3 coding sequence is TGTGCCAGCAGCTCCCCAAACTATGGCTACACCTTC. It codes for CASSSPNYGYTF.